This TCR beta chain is drawn from a study of cytomegalovirus exposure and HLA in healthy donors. Whole-study results and caveats: The classifier, whose performance was assessed in both the original and validation cohorts, reportedly diagnosed cytomegalovirus status with high specificity and sensitivity. For TCR beta chains, V- and J-gene trimming was later linked to a missense DCLRE1C variant. The productive fraction for most TCR beta V segments was about 87% or about 30% in an earlier analysis.

The CDR3 length is 16 residues. V shed 4 bases and J 1 base; nucleotides not matched to a gene: 10. Researchers ran the PCR with 60 Vbeta and 13 Jbeta primers. The method was immunoSEQ multiplex PCR; TCRdb's version includes in-frame clones alone and lacks a portion of them. The repertoire holds approximately 150,000 clones, with 77% as singletons. To note about this clone: Its specificity is not known.

The clonotype was recovered from a man aged 30 to 39 in good health and CMV-seropositive. The V gene is TRBV23-1, the J gene TRBJ2-7; 7 bases are a match to TRBD1. TRBV23-1 is classed as an ORF, of uncertain function. Sequencing was done on a sample of PBMCs. The CDR3 region has the DNA TGCGCCAGCAGTCGCGAATCCGGGACAGATTCCTACGAGCAGTACTTC. Translated, it gives CASSRESGTDSYEQYF.